The present T cell receptor (beta chain) was sequenced within a study of blood T cell repertoires in COVID-19. Generated by immunoSEQ multiplex PCR, the TCRdb table keeps only in-frame clones and is missing some. The sample includes around 140,000 clones, roughly nine tenths seen only once; the top ten take roughly 13%. Deletions cut 2 bases from V and 1 base from J, with 6 bases between. The CDR3 length is 13 residues. The germline CDR1 and CDR2 sequences are SGHNT and YYREEE (reference sequence). The TCR originated in a man between 18 and 29 years old with COVID-19, enrolled during active disease. The V call is TRBV5-4, the J call TRBJ1-1; D not resolved. Sequencing was carried out using peripheral blood. The CDR3 is CASSFGGNTEAFF. The CDR3 DNA is TGTGCCAGCAGCTTCGGAGGGAACACTGAAGCTTTCTTT.